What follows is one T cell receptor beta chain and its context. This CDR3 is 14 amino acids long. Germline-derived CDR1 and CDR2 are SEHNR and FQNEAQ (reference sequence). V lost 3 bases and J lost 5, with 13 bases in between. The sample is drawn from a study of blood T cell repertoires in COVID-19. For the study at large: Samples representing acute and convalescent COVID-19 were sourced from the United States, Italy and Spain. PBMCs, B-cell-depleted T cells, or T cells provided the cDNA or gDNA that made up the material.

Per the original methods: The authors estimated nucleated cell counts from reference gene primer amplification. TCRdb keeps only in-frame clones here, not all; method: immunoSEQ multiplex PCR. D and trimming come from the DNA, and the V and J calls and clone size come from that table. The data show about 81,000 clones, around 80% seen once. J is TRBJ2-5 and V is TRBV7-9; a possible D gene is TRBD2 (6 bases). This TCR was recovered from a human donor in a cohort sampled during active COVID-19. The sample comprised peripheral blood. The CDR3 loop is CASSLASAGETQYF. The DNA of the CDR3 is TGTGCCAGCAGCTTGGCTTCGGCGGGGGAGACCCAGTACTTC.